This note documents a single TCR beta chain sequence. It is likely a read error, because the conserved phenylalanine at the end of the CDR3 is missing. With V trimmed by 2 bases and J by 4 bases, 4 bases remained unmatched. CDR1 is MDHEN, CDR2 SYDVKM, per germline. The CDR3 consists of 16 residues. The data originate from a study of molecular identifiers for immune sequencing clone quantification. Each CDR3 protein gets one entry after TCRdb re-called the PCR reads with MiXCR. The sample has more than 85,000 distinct CDR3 sequences, 35% to 40% seen once. The V call is TRBV28, the J call TRBJ2-1; TRBD2 aligns across 11 bases. The sequenced sample consisted of naive CD8+ T cells from blood, with Jurkat cell RNA spiked in. The subset was: FACS-sorted CD8+CD4-CCR7+CD45RA+ naive T cells. The origin of this receptor is a human donor in good health. Some libraries in this study had Jurkat cell RNA spiked in. CDR3 in DNA: TGTGCCAGCAGTTTACCACTAGCGGGAGAGTACAATGAGCAGTTCTAC. Translated: CASSLPLAGEYNEQFY.